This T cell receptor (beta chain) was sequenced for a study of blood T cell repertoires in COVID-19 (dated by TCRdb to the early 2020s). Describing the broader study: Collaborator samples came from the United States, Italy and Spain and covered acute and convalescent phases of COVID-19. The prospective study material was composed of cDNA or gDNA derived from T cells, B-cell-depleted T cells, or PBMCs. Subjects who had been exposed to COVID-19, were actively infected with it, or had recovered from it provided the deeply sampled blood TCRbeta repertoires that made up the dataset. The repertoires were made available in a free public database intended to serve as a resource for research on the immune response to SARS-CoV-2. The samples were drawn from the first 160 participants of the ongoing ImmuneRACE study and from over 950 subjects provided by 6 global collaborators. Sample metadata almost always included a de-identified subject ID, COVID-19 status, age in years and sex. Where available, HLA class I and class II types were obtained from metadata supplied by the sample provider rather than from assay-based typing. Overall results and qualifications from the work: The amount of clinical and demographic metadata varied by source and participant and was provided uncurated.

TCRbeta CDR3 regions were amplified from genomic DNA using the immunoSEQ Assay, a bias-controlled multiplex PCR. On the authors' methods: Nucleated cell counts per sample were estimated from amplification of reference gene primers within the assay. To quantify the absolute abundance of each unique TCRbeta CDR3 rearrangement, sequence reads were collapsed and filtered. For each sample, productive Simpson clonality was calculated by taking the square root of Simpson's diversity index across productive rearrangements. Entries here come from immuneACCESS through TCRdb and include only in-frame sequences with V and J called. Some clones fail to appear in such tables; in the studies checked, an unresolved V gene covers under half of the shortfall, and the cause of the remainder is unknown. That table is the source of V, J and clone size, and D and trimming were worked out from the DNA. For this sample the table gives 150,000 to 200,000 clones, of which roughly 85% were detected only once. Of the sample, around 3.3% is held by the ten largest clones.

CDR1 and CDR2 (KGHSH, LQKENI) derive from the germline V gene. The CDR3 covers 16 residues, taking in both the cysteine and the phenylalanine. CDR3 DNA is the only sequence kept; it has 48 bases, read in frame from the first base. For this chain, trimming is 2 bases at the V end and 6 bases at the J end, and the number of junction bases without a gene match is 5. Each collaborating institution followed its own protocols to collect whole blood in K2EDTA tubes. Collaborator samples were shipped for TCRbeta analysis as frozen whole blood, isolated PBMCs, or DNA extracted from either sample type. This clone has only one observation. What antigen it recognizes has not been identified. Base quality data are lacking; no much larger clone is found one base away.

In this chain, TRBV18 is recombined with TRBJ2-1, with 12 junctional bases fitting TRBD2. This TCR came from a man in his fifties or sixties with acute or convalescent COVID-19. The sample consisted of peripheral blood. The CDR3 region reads CASSPSLAGGANEQFF. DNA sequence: TGTGCCAGCTCACCATCCCTAGCGGGGGGGGCCAATGAGCAGTTCTTC.